Below are 31 T cell receptor beta chains sequenced from a single sample in a study of spatial heterogeneity in lung cancer. Study-wide results and limits: Expanded alpha and beta TCR counts within tumors tracked tumor mutation counts.

TCRdb itself ran the 5' RACE reads through MiXCR, one entry per CDR3 protein. The sample has around 18,000 distinct CDR3 sequences; around a tenth are singletons. Indicated time point: sample taken at primary tumor resection. Which antigens these TCRs recognize remains unknown. The sequencing used lung tumor tissue, collected at surgery. The receptor source for this set is a female donor with early-stage non-small cell lung cancer.

By share, this clonotype counts as medium-sized. The size of this beta chain means little, since it is a stray read in a library made for alpha chains. J is TRBJ1-2 and V is TRBV3-1, with 7 positions matching TRBD1. Germline CDR1 is LGHDT and CDR2 is YNNKEL (reference sequence). There are 14 residues in the CDR3. Losses at the gene ends were 8 bases for V and 3 bases for J; bases not matched to a gene: 9. CDR3: CASGRQGTDYGYTF. The CDR3 DNA reads as TGTGCCAGCGGGAGACAGGGTACGGACTATGGCTACACCTTC.

Ten or more counts support this clonotype. The library was designed around alpha chains, so this beta chain is a stray read whose abundance carries little weight. The rearrangement links TRBV5-4 to TRBJ2-5; D unresolved. The CDR3 is 13 residues long. Trimming shortened V by 0 bases and J by 5 bases, and 8 bases separated the two germline ends. Per the germline V gene, CDR1 is SGHNT and CDR2 is YYREEE (reference sequence). The CDR3 DNA reads TGTGCCAGCAGCTTGGTTCCCGGGGAGACCCAGTACTTC. Translation gives CASSLVPGETQYF.

On this clonotype: As an off-target read in a library built for alpha chains, this beta chain has a frequency of little significance. The rearrangement joins TRBV12-3 or TRBV12-4 to TRBJ1-4, with a tentative D call TRBD1 (5 bases). This CDR3 has 16 residues. The V gene lost 6 bases and the J gene lost 2 bases, with 16 bases spanning the gap. For the CDR3, the DNA is TGTGCCAGCAGCTCCGGACAAGTTAGGACTAATGAAAAACTGTTTTTT. The encoded protein is CASSSGQVRTNEKLFF.

On this clonotype: With the library built for alpha chains, this beta chain is off target and its frequency is not meaningful. This rearrangement joins TRBV28 to TRBJ2-3; 9 bases match TRBD2. Germline trimming cut 6 bases from V and 4 bases from J; bases unmatched to any gene: 5. Germline V gene data show CDR1 as MDHEN and CDR2 as SYDVKM. CDR3 length: 14 residues. The CDR3 reads CASSHAGGSDTQYF. Here the CDR3 DNA reads TGTGCCAGCAGCCATGCGGGGGGGTCAGATACGCAGTATTTT.

This clonotype has just a few counts. A library prepared for alpha chains yielded this beta chain as an off-target read; its size is of little meaning. The chain is built from TRBV5-1 and TRBJ2-7, with D hard to call. The germline V and J ends were trimmed by 4 bases and 4 bases, with 12 bases remaining between them. Germline-derived CDR1 and CDR2 are SGHRS and YFSETQ. This CDR3 spans 13 amino acids. CDR3 bases: TGCGCCAGCAGCCTTCCCGACGGATACGAGCAGTACTTC. It codes for CASSLPDGYEQYF.

This clonotype was counted many times. The library was designed around alpha chains, so this beta chain is a stray read whose abundance carries little weight. The chain uses TRBV6-1 and TRBJ2-5; 9 nucleotides agree with TRBD2. Germline V CDR1 and CDR2: MNHNS, SASEGT. V was pared by 1 base and J by 1 base, with 10 bases of the junction left unmatched. The CDR3 contains 18 residues. The CDR3 nucleotides are TGTGCCAGCAGTGAAGTACACTCTGGCGGGGGGGCCCAAGAGACCCAGTACTTC. Residues: CASSEVHSGGGAQETQYF.

The sample holds many counts of this clonotype. The library was prepared for alpha chains; this beta chain is a stray read, so its frequency means little. This sequence joins TRBV20-1 and TRBJ1-1; weak D call: TRBD1 (6 bases). The CDR3 extends over 12 amino acids. Deletions cut 1 base from V and 7 bases from J, with 10 bases between. Germline V gene lookup returns CDR1 DFQATT and CDR2 SNEGSKA (reference sequence). This CDR3 is CSARAGAFEAFF. CDR3 nucleotides: TGCAGTGCTAGAGCGGGGGCTTTTGAAGCTTTCTTT.

To note about this clonotype: This beta chain lies outside the target of a library built for alpha chains; its clone size means little. CDR3 DNA sequence: TGTGCCAGCAGCTTAGGGGGACAATGGATGGATACGCAGTATTTT. Its protein is CASSLGGQWMDTQYF. The rearrangement joins TRBV7-2 to TRBJ2-3; D might be TRBD1 (6 bases). Trimming took 1 base from V and 6 from J, leaving 14 bases between them. This CDR3 is built from 15 residues. Germline values: CDR1 SGHTA, CDR2 FQGNSA.

Remarks on this clonotype: The library was designed around alpha chains, so this beta chain is a stray read whose abundance carries little weight. The rearrangement links TRBV11-1 to TRBJ1-2; 7 bases align to TRBD1. From germline, CDR1 is SGHAT and CDR2 FQDESV (reference sequence). The ends lost 3 bases at V and 4 bases at J; junction bases unmatched: 11. This CDR3 region has 16 residues. For the CDR3, the DNA is TGTGCCAGCAGCTTCCCGACAGGGATCCACGCCTATGGCTACACCTTC. Protein sequence: CASSFPTGIHAYGYTF.

This clonotype has only a few counts. This beta chain was picked up by a library intended for alpha chains and is off target, so its count carries little meaning. The chain employs TRBV30 and TRBJ2-7, with D uncertain. V was trimmed by 1 base and J by 2 bases, leaving 9 bases between them. Germline V CDR1 and CDR2: GTSNPN, SVGIG (reference sequence). This CDR3 is 13 amino acids long. The CDR3, as DNA: TGTGCCTGGAGTGGTTACACGCCCTACGAGCAGTACTTC. This codes for CAWSGYTPYEQYF.

This clonotype came up many times. With the library built for alpha chains, this beta chain is off target and its frequency is not meaningful. This chain links TRBV11-2 with TRBJ2-1; TRBD2 agrees at 9 bases. The CDR3 has 15 amino acids. With 3 bases clipped from V and 0 bases from J, the junction kept 0 bases outside the gene matches. The germline CDR1 and CDR2 sequences are SGHAT and FQNNGV. For the CDR3, the DNA is TGTGCCAGCAGCTTTAGCGGGAGCTCCTACAATGAGCAGTTCTTC. Encoded protein: CASSFSGSSYNEQFF.

Many counts were recorded for this clonotype. As an off-target read in a library built for alpha chains, this beta chain has a frequency of little significance. This chain uses TRBV19 with TRBJ2-1, with 9 bases aligning to TRBD2. The CDR3 spans 14 residues. CDR1 is LNHDA and CDR2 is SQIVND in the germline V gene (reference sequence). V lost 8 bases and J lost 6; bases outside the gene matches: 8. The DNA of the CDR3 is TGTGCCAGTCAGTTGCGGGGGGGCGGCAATGAGCAGTTCTTC. Protein product: CASQLRGGGNEQFF.

This clonotype has a count of ten or more. Since it is a stray read in a library aimed at alpha chains, this beta chain has a size that is not meaningful. The rearrangement joins TRBV20-1 to TRBJ2-4, with no clear D. Germline values: CDR1 DFQATT, CDR2 SNEGSKA (reference sequence). The length of the CDR3 is 13 residues. V was shortened by 1 base and J by 8 bases, with 12 bases between the two germline ends. CDR3 nucleotides: TGCAGTGCTAGAGGTGACCAGAAGGACATTCAGTACTTC. It specifies CSARGDQKDIQYF.

By share, this clonotype ranks as medium-sized. This beta chain is a stray read from a library made for alpha chains; its abundance is not meaningful. The V and J genes are TRBV7-2 and TRBJ1-1, with D hard to call. V was trimmed by 1 base and J by 5 bases, leaving 8 bases between them. This CDR3 spans 13 amino acids. The V gene's germline CDR1 is SGHTA and CDR2 FQGNSA. CDR3 protein: CASSLGTRTEAFF. The CDR3 DNA reads TGTGCCAGCAGCTTAGGAACGAGGACTGAAGCTTTCTTT. Supplemented by reference TRBV7-2 and TRBJ1-1, the full variable domain reads GAGVSQSPSNKVTEKGKDVELRCDPISGHTALYWYRQSLGQGLEFLIYFQGNSAPDKSGLPSDRFSAERTGGSVSTLTIQRTQQEDSAVYLCASSLGTRTEAFFGQGTRLTVV.

Notes on this clonotype: This beta chain lies outside the target of a library built for alpha chains; its clone size means little. V is TRBV7-2 and J is TRBJ2-3; 10 nucleotides align to TRBD2. Looked up from germline, CDR1 is SGHTA and CDR2 is FQGNSA. CDR3 length: 14 residues. The V gene end was trimmed by 6 bases and the J gene end by 4 bases; junction bases not matched to a gene: 4. The chain's CDR3 is CASSRTSGADTQYF. The DNA for the CDR3 is TGTGCCAGCAGTCGGACTAGCGGCGCAGATACGCAGTATTTT.

This clonotype was recorded at least ten times. This beta chain is an off-target read within a library intended for alpha chains, so its frequency means little. V gene TRBV27 combines with J gene TRBJ2-1; 10 bases map to TRBD1. This CDR3 contains 14 residues. Germline V lookup: CDR1 MNHEY, CDR2 SMNVEV (reference sequence). Trimming cost V 3 bases and J 9 bases; bases outside gene matches: 5. CDR3 in amino acids: CASSLRQGAGEQFF. The CDR3 DNA sequence: TGTGCCAGCAGTTTGCGACAGGGGGCCGGTGAGCAGTTCTTC.

In its sample, this clonotype was seen many times. At one of its ends the junction is not consistent with the germline gene, which may arise from a read error. This beta chain was picked up by a library intended for alpha chains and is off target, so its count carries little meaning. CDR3 in DNA: TGTGCCAGCAGCCAAGCCTTGGGGTCAACTAGTGAAAAACTGTTTTTT. It specifies CASSQALGSTSEKLFF. The rearrangement joins TRBV4-2 to TRBJ1-4, with D unclear. The germline V gene has CDR1 LGHNA and CDR2 YNFKEQ. CDR3 size: 16 residues.

This clonotype was recorded many times. Because this beta chain is a stray read in a library intended to capture alpha chains, its abundance should not be given much weight. CDR3: CASSLARHLSNQPQHF. CDR3 DNA sequence: TGTGCCAGCAGCTTAGCGAGGCACCTTAGCAATCAGCCCCAGCATTTT. This chain joins TRBV7-8 and TRBJ1-5, with unresolved D. V was trimmed by 0 bases and J by 0 bases, leaving 9 bases between them. Germline CDR1 is SGHVS and CDR2 is FQNEAQ. The CDR3 length is 16 residues. Based on the CDR3 plus reference TRBV7-8 and TRBJ1-5, the full variable domain is GAGVSQSPRYKVAKRGQDVALRCDPISGHVSLFWYQQALGQGPEFLTYFQNEAQLDKSGLPSDRFFAERPEGSVSTLKIQRTQQEDSAVYLCASSLARHLSNQPQHFGDGTRLSIL.

Details on this clonotype: Within a library made for alpha chains, this beta chain is off target, and its count is uninformative. V gene TRBV28 combines with J gene TRBJ1-1; 7 bases map to TRBD1. This CDR3 is built from 14 residues. Per germline, CDR1 MDHEN and CDR2 SYDVKM. After removal of 7 bases from V and 4 bases from J, the junction contained 9 bases not matched to a gene. CDR3 in amino acids: CASIFRGFGTEAFF. CDR3 nucleotide sequence: TGTGCCAGCATTTTCAGGGGGTTCGGCACTGAAGCTTTCTTT.

This clonotype was counted a few times. The size of this beta chain means little, since it is a stray read in a library made for alpha chains. CDR3 residues: CASILRDGADGYTF. The CDR3 DNA follows: TGTGCCAGCATCCTCAGGGACGGAGCCGATGGCTACACCTTC. The genes are TRBV2 and TRBJ1-2; D perhaps matches TRBD1 (5 bases). Germline V gene data show CDR1 as SNHLY and CDR2 as FYNNEI. The V and J ends lost 7 bases and 6 bases respectively, with 18 bases between them. The CDR3 totals 14 residues.

On this clonotype itself: For a library built for alpha chains, this beta chain is a stray read; little rests on its size. The gene calls are TRBV30 and TRBJ2-3, with D possibly being TRBD1 (7 bases). The CDR3 totals 14 residues. CDR1 is GTSNPN, CDR2 SVGIG, per germline (reference sequence). V lost 4 bases to trimming and J lost 0 bases, with 11 bases between them. CDR3 sequence: CAWNRGLSTDTQYF. DNA of the CDR3: TGTGCCTGGAACAGGGGACTTAGCACAGATACGCAGTATTTT.

This clonotype is medium-sized within its sample. This beta chain is an unintended read in a library built for alpha chains; its size means little. The V call is TRBV4-3, the J call TRBJ2-2; D gene unclear. With 3 bases removed from V and 4 bases from J, the gap between germline ends came to 9 bases. Per the germline V gene, CDR1 is LGHNA and CDR2 is YSLEER. This CDR3 spans 14 amino acids. The chain's CDR3 is CASSQGPATGELFF. The DNA for the CDR3 is TGCGCCAGCAGCCAGGGCCCGGCCACCGGGGAGCTGTTTTTT.

This clonotype was seen at least ten times. This beta chain appears as a stray read in a library generated for alpha chains; its size is not informative. The DNA of the CDR3 is TGCGCCAGCAGCTTGGGTTGGACAGCAGACACCCAGTACTTC. This codes for CASSLGWTADTQYF. This sequence joins TRBV5-1 and TRBJ2-5; D is possibly TRBD1 (6 bases). The CDR3 length is 14 residues. V lost 0 bases, J lost 8 bases, and 14 bases lay in between. Germline V gene data show CDR1 as SGHRS and CDR2 as YFSETQ.

Ten or more counts support this clonotype. This beta chain is a stray sequence in a library constructed for alpha chains; its clone size is not meaningful. This chain links TRBV5-6 with TRBJ1-3, with 8 bases matching TRBD1. V shed 3 bases, J shed 0 bases, and the junction held 2 bases outside the gene matches. The CDR3 totals 15 residues. CDR1 and CDR2 from the germline V gene are SGHDT and YYEEEE. In DNA, the CDR3 is TGTGCCAGCAGCTGGACAGGGCGCTCTGGAAACACCATATATTTT. Translation gives CASSWTGRSGNTIYF.

A few counts support this clonotype. This beta chain came through as a stray read in a library set up for alpha chains, and its size says little. V is TRBV20-1 and J is TRBJ2-3, with D perhaps assigned TRBD1 or TRBD2 (6 bases each). The germline V gene has CDR1 DFQATT and CDR2 SNEGSKA (reference sequence). The CDR3 contains 11 residues. V lost 1 base and J 12 bases, leaving 11 bases between the germline ends. This CDR3 is CSARGGAGQYF. In DNA form, the CDR3 reads TGCAGTGCTAGAGGGGGGGCAGGCCAGTATTTT.

Worth noting for this clonotype: This beta chain lies outside the target of a library built for alpha chains; its clone size means little. This chain links TRBV6-5 with TRBJ2-3; D call uncertain. The V gene's germline CDR1 is MNHEY and CDR2 SVGAGI. The CDR3 is 13 residues long. Trimming took off 4 bases at V and 0 bases at J, with 5 bases between the two ends. The CDR3 DNA is TGTGCCAGCAGTTTACGGAGCACAGATACGCAGTATTTT. Protein product: CASSLRSTDTQYF.

Notes on this clonotype: This beta chain represents an off-target read in a library built for alpha chains; its size is of limited meaning. The chain links TRBV7-9 to TRBJ2-1; the match to TRBD2 covers 7 bases. CDR3 length: 14 amino acids. The ends lost 3 bases at V and 6 bases at J; junction bases unmatched: 5. Per germline, CDR1 SEHNR and CDR2 FQNEAQ (reference sequence). CDR3: CASSLSGTTNEQFF. CDR3 coding DNA: TGTGCCAGCAGCTTGTCCGGGACTACCAATGAGCAGTTCTTC.

The table lists this clonotype with many counts. Found in a library prepared for alpha chains, this beta chain is an off-target read, and its abundance has little meaning. The V call is TRBV7-2, the J call TRBJ1-6, with a tentative D call TRBD1 (6 bases). Germline V gene sequence: CDR1 SGHTA, CDR2 FQGNSA. Trimming stripped 0 bases from V and 7 bases from J, with 10 bases between. The CDR3 length is 15 residues. CDR3 coding DNA: TGTGCCAGCAGCTTAGCTCGGACAGAAAATTCACCCCTCCACTTT. Protein sequence: CASSLARTENSPLHF.

As to this clonotype: This sequence may be a read error, since a much larger clone differs from it by one base. The conserved closing phenylalanine or tryptophan is absent in this CDR3, likely reflecting a read error. The library was built for alpha chains, so this beta chain is an off-target read and its size means little. The V call is TRBV7-2, the J call TRBJ2-7, with 10 bases matching TRBD2. Germline CDR1 SGHTA, CDR2 FQGNSA. Unmatched junction bases numbered 9, after V lost 5 bases and J lost 5 bases. The CDR3 sequence is 15 residues long. CDR3: CASSPQAGGLNEQYY. Written as DNA, the CDR3 is TGTGCCAGCAGCCCCCAAGCGGGGGGGCTGAACGAGCAGTACTAC.

This clonotype was counted only a few times. The library was built for alpha chains, so this beta chain is an off-target read and its size means little. The chain links TRBV27 to TRBJ1-2, with 11 bases fitting TRBD1. V lost 5 bases and J lost 4; bases outside the gene matches: 3. In germline, CDR1 is MNHEY, CDR2 SMNVEV (reference sequence). The CDR3 loop spans 14 amino acids. The CDR3 DNA follows: TGTGCCAGCAGTGACGGGACAGGGGGCTATGGCTACACCTTC. It yields the protein CASSDGTGGYGYTF.

Comment on this clonotype: A library made for alpha chains picked up this beta chain off target, so its size means little. V gene TRBV20-1 combines with J gene TRBJ2-1; 14 positions match TRBD2. Germline V gene sequence: CDR1 DFQATT, CDR2 SNEGSKA (reference sequence). The J segment lost 7 bases and the V segment lost 3 bases, leaving 2 bases of the junction unmatched. CDR3 size: 14 residues. The CDR3 protein is CSARTSGGANEQFF. Here the CDR3 DNA reads TGCAGTGCTAGGACTAGCGGGGGGGCAAATGAGCAGTTCTTC.